Listed here are 32 T cell receptor beta chains from one sample, sequenced in a study of cytomegalovirus exposure and HLA in healthy donors. Sequencing used immunoSEQ multiplex PCR; TCRdb keeps in-frame clones, though not all of them. The sample includes tens of thousands of clones, 85% of them seen just once. The sample was PBMCs. These receptors came from a man aged 25 to 40 in good health and CMV-seronegative.

The rearrangement links TRBV18 to TRBJ1-3; 7 nucleotides align to TRBD1. Germline V gene data show CDR1 as KGHSH and CDR2 as LQKENI. CDR3 length equals 17 residues. Trimming removed 3 bases from V and 4 bases from J; junction bases left unmatched: 12. The CDR3 DNA reads as TGTGCCAGCTCACCCTATGGCGAGGGGGCGGCGGGAAACACCATATATTTT. Its translation: CASSPYGEGAAGNTIYF.

This rearrangement joins TRBV28 to TRBJ1-6, with 9 bases that match TRBD1. Germline loops: CDR1 MDHEN, CDR2 SYDVKM. The CDR3 contains 15 residues. J lost 7 bases, V lost 5 bases, and 6 bases had no gene match. CDR3 loop: CASSPRQGVNSPLHF. The CDR3 nucleotides are TGTGCCAGCAGTCCAAGACAGGGGGTAAATTCACCCCTCCACTTT. The whole variable domain, remainder taken from reference TRBV28 and TRBJ1-6, is DVKVTQSSRYLVKRTGEKVFLECVQDMDHENMFWYRQDPGLGLRLIYFSYDVKMKEKGDIPEGYSVSREKKERFSLILESASTNQTSMYLCASSPRQGVNSPLHFGNGTRLTVT.

The genes are TRBV5-4 and TRBJ2-5, with a possible D match to TRBD2 (6 bases). V was cut by 5 bases and J by 0 bases, with 14 bases left in between. Germline CDR1 SGHNT, CDR2 YYREEE (reference sequence). This CDR3 is built from 15 residues. As DNA, the CDR3 is TGTGCCAGCAGGGACAATGCGGGGTACCAAGAGACCCAGTACTTC. Amino acid sequence: CASRDNAGYQETQYF.

The chain recombines TRBV6-5 with TRBJ1-1; D possibly corresponds to TRBD1 (6 bases). Trimming stripped 4 bases from V and 4 bases from J, with 10 bases between. CDR1 and CDR2 from the germline V gene are MNHEY and SVGAGI. The CDR3 extends over 13 amino acids. CDR3 region: CASSSGTLTEAFF. The CDR3 nucleotides read TGTGCCAGCAGTTCCGGGACACTCACTGAAGCTTTCTTT.

This clone was observed a single time. The chain combines TRBV5-4 with TRBJ2-3; D may be TRBD2 (5 bases). V was pared by 4 bases and J by 0 bases, with 18 bases between. This CDR3 contains 17 residues. In germline, CDR1 is SGHNT, CDR2 YYREEE (reference sequence). In nucleotides, the CDR3 is TGTGCCAGCAGCGTTGATTCAGCGGCCCCTAGCACAGATACGCAGTATTTT. Its protein product is CASSVDSAAPSTDTQYF.

This clone was seen once. The genes are TRBV7-9 and TRBJ2-2, with 9 bases matching TRBD1. This CDR3 has 15 residues. Germline assignment: CDR1 SEHNR and CDR2 FQNEAQ (reference sequence). The V gene end was trimmed by 4 bases and the J gene end by 4 bases; junction bases not matched to a gene: 4. The CDR3 sequence is CASSWDRVGTGELFF. CDR3 DNA: TGTGCCAGCAGCTGGGACAGGGTAGGCACCGGGGAGCTGTTTTTT.

The J gene is TRBJ1-4, the V gene TRBV4-1, with D possibly TRBD1 on 5 matching bases. This CDR3 has 18 residues. V was shortened by 2 bases and J by 8 bases, with 24 bases between the two germline ends. CDR1 and CDR2 (germline): MGHRA, YSYEKL. The CDR3 region is CASSQLQKLPGDYEKLFF. The CDR3 DNA sequence: TGCGCCAGCAGCCAACTCCAAAAACTGCCGGGGGACTACGAAAAACTGTTTTTT.

V gene TRBV6-1 combines with J gene TRBJ2-5; D call uncertain. CDR3 length equals 14 residues. With 4 bases removed from V and 1 base from J, the gap between germline ends came to 10 bases. The germline CDR1 and CDR2 sequences are MNHNS and SASEGT. CDR3 sequence reads: CASSVSRSQETQYF. CDR3 bases: TGTGCCAGCAGTGTGTCCAGGTCCCAAGAGACCCAGTACTTC.

The V call is TRBV6-1, the J call TRBJ2-5, with 11 bases lining up with TRBD2. This CDR3 region has 15 residues. V lost 4 bases, J lost 2 bases, and 3 bases stayed unmatched. Germline V CDR1 and CDR2: MNHNS, SASEGT. Here the CDR3 reads CASSVLAGGQETQYF. CDR3 DNA: TGTGCCAGCAGTGTGTTAGCGGGAGGGCAAGAGACCCAGTACTTC.

The chain combines TRBV4-2 with TRBJ1-3; no clear D gene. V was trimmed by 0 bases and J by 0 bases, leaving 6 bases between them. Germline-derived CDR1 and CDR2 are LGHNA and YNFKEQ. This CDR3 has 15 amino acids. CDR3 protein: CASSQDRFSGNTIYF. Written as DNA, the CDR3 is TGTGCCAGCAGCCAAGACCGTTTCTCTGGAAACACCATATATTTT.

On this clone itself: Germline is not matched at one junction end, which may reflect a read error. The chain uses TRBV5-4 and TRBJ2-4; D gene ambiguous. The germline CDR1 and CDR2 sequences are SGHNT and YYREEE (reference sequence). The CDR3 spans 12 residues. The CDR3 sequence: CASSLNTQVTDF. The CDR3 DNA reads as TGTGCCAGCAGCCTTAATACCCAGGTCACGGACTTC.

The table lists this clone with many counts. CDR3 loop: CASSPGGASGRPNEQFF. The DNA for the CDR3 is TGTGCCAGCAGCCCAGGGGGTGCTAGCGGGAGGCCCAATGAGCAGTTCTTC. The chain is built from TRBV7-3 and TRBJ2-1; 11 bases match TRBD2. This CDR3 has 17 residues. Looked up from germline, CDR1 is SGHTA and CDR2 is FQGTGA. The ends lost 5 bases at V and 6 bases at J; junction bases unmatched: 12.

This chain joins TRBV15 and TRBJ1-2, with 8 bases aligning to TRBD1. The V and J ends lost 4 bases and 2 bases, in that order; junction bases with no gene match: 9. This CDR3 has 16 amino acids. The germline CDR1 and CDR2 sequences are LNHNV and YYDKDF (reference sequence). The CDR3 sequence is CATSTTGGGRNYGYTF. CDR3 bases: TGTGCCACCAGCACCACAGGGGGGGGTAGAAACTATGGCTACACCTTC.

The chain carries TRBV5-6 and TRBJ2-7; maybe TRBD1 (7 bases). The CDR3 totals 16 residues. CDR1 is SGHDT and CDR2 is YYEEEE in the germline V gene. V was cut by 4 bases and J by 5 bases, with 22 bases left in between. CDR3 DNA: TGTGCCAGCAGCAGGGCGGGACAGAGTTCCAGGCACGAGCAGTACGTC. As protein: CASSRAGQSSRHEQYV.

V usage is TRBV12-5 and J usage is TRBJ1-1, with D perhaps matching TRBD1 (6 bases). The V gene's germline CDR1 is LGHNT and CDR2 FRNRAP. V gave up 3 bases and J gave up 0 bases, with 11 bases separating them. The CDR3 sequence is 15 residues long. This chain's CDR3 is CASGFSPGVNTEAFF. The CDR3 DNA follows: TGTGCTAGTGGTTTCTCCCCAGGGGTGAACACTGAAGCTTTCTTT. The full variable domain, completed using reference TRBV12-5 and TRBJ1-1, is DARVTQTPRHKVTEMGQEVTMRCQPILGHNTVFWYRQTMMQGLELLAYFRNRAPLDDSGMPKDRFSAEMPDATLATLKIQPSEPRDSAVYFCASGFSPGVNTEAFFGQGTRLTVV.

V is TRBV25-1 and J is TRBJ2-5; maybe TRBD2 (5 bases). CDR3 length: 17 residues. The germline V gene encodes CDR1 MGHDK and CDR2 SYGVNS. The germline V and J ends were trimmed by 2 bases and 1 base, with 17 bases remaining between them. The CDR3 region has the DNA TGTGCCAGCAGTGAAGGATGGTTGGGGAGAGCCCAAGAGACCCAGTACTTC. It yields the protein CASSEGWLGRAQETQYF.

This sequence joins TRBV28 and TRBJ1-6; the match to TRBD1 covers 10 bases. From germline, CDR1 is MDHEN and CDR2 SYDVKM. V was pared by 5 bases and J by 6 bases, with 4 bases of the junction left unmatched. This CDR3 is 15 amino acids long. The CDR3, as DNA: TGTGCCAGCAGTCGACAGGGGGCGGGTAATTCACCCCTCCACTTT. Translation gives CASSRQGAGNSPLHF.

The genes are TRBV7-7 and TRBJ2-5; 10 nucleotides align to TRBD2. CDR1 SSHAT and CDR2 FNYEAQ come from the germline V gene (reference sequence). With 1 base clipped from V and 4 bases from J, the junction kept 6 bases outside the gene matches. The CDR3 runs to 16 residues. CDR3 sequence reads: CASSLVTSGTPETQYF. The CDR3 DNA reads as TGTGCCAGCAGCTTAGTTACTAGCGGGACCCCAGAGACCCAGTACTTC. The full variable domain, in which reference TRBV7-7 and TRBJ2-5 provide the parts outside the CDR3, is GAGVSQSPRYKVTKRGQDVTLRCDPISSHATLYWYQQALGQGPEFLTYFNYEAQPDKSGLPSDRFSAERPEGSISTLTIQRTEQRDSAMYRCASSLVTSGTPETQYFGPGTRLLVL.

The V and J genes are TRBV6-1 and TRBJ2-1; 7 nucleotides match TRBD2. Trimming took 3 bases from V and 2 from J; bases not matched to a gene: 4. The CDR3 is 15 amino acids. The germline CDR1 and CDR2 sequences are MNHNS and SASEGT. DNA of the CDR3: TGTGCCAGCAGTGACCGACTAGCCCCCTACAATGAGCAGTTCTTC. This gives the protein CASSDRLAPYNEQFF.

The chain combines TRBV15 with TRBJ2-7, with 13 bases that match TRBD2. Germline V gene lookup returns CDR1 LNHNV and CDR2 YYDKDF (reference sequence). The CDR3 extends over 14 amino acids. The V gene end was trimmed by 3 bases and the J gene end by 6 bases; junction bases not matched to a gene: 2. In DNA, the CDR3 is TGTGCCACCAGCAGGGGGACTAGCGGGACCGAGCAGTACGTC. This sequence encodes CATSRGTSGTEQYV.

The chain is built from TRBV4-1 and TRBJ1-5; possibly TRBD1 for D (6 bases). The CDR3 loop spans 15 amino acids. Trimming took 3 bases from V and 1 from J, leaving 10 bases between them. CDR1 is MGHRA and CDR2 is YSYEKL in the germline V gene. For the CDR3, the DNA is TGCGCCAGCAGCCAGATACAGGGCAGCAATCAGCCCCAGCATTTT. Residues: CASSQIQGSNQPQHF.

The count of this clone is one. V usage is TRBV5-6 and J usage is TRBJ2-7, with 7 bases that match TRBD2. Germline CDR1 is SGHDT and CDR2 is YYEEEE. This CDR3 is 13 amino acids long. V shed 2 bases, J shed 6 bases, and the junction held 5 bases outside the gene matches. CDR3 sequence: CASSFGTNFEQYF. In DNA, the CDR3 is TGTGCCAGCAGCTTCGGGACTAATTTCGAGCAGTACTTC. Variable domain in full (rest from reference TRBV5-6 and TRBJ2-7): DAGVTQSPTHLIKTRGQQVTLRCSPKSGHDTVSWYQQALGQGPQFIFQYYEEEERQRGNFPDRFSGHQFPNYSSELNVNALLLGDSALYLCASSFGTNFEQYFGPGTRLTVT.

The CDR3 spells CASREVQEQFF. In nucleotides, the CDR3 is TGTGCCAGCAGGGAGGTGCAGGAGCAGTTCTTC. V and J are TRBV7-2 and TRBJ2-1, with a weak D call TRBD2 (5 bases). V was clipped by 6 bases and J by 10 bases, with 10 bases between them. Looked up from germline, CDR1 is SGHTA and CDR2 is FQGNSA. The CDR3 spans 11 residues.

This sequence joins TRBV5-4 and TRBJ1-2; the match to TRBD1 covers 8 bases. CDR1 is SGHNT, CDR2 YYREEE, per germline (reference sequence). Trimming cost V 2 bases and J 3 bases; bases outside gene matches: 6. There are 15 residues in the CDR3. CDR3 DNA sequence: TGTGCCAGCAGCTTACGAAACAGGGGGGACTATGGCTACACCTTC. This sequence encodes CASSLRNRGDYGYTF.

This clone was picked up a small number of times. The rearrangement joins TRBV4-1 to TRBJ1-1; 9 bases align to TRBD1. Germline V CDR1 and CDR2: MGHRA, YSYEKL. This CDR3 contains 15 residues. The trim removed 4 bases at V and 3 bases at J, leaving 6 bases unmatched. The CDR3 reads CASSPRDRVYTEAFF. The CDR3 DNA follows: TGCGCCAGCAGCCCCCGGGACAGGGTATACACTGAAGCTTTCTTT.

The chain couples TRBV7-2 to TRBJ1-4; 9 bases agree with TRBD1. CDR1 and CDR2 (germline): SGHTA, FQGNSA. The junction had 4 bases not matched to a gene; V was cut back by 4 bases and J by 7 bases. This CDR3 has 14 residues. Here the CDR3 DNA reads TGTGCCAGCAGCTACCCGGACAGGGGTGAAAAACTGTTTTTT. This sequence encodes CASSYPDRGEKLFF.

V is TRBV2 and J is TRBJ1-1; 7 bases fit TRBD1. Trimming removed 3 bases from V and 7 bases from J; junction bases left unmatched: 8. Germline V gene sequence: CDR1 SNHLY, CDR2 FYNNEI. This CDR3 contains 14 residues. The CDR3 nucleotides are TGTGCCAGCAGTGATAGGGGGCAAGGGGGTGAAGCTTTCTTT. Translation gives CASSDRGQGGEAFF.

This chain joins TRBV27 and TRBJ1-3; D might be TRBD1 (6 bases). V lost 5 bases, J lost 5 bases, and 16 bases lay in between. The CDR3 runs to 15 residues. Germline V CDR1 and CDR2: MNHEY, SMNVEV (reference sequence). Here the CDR3 reads CASSRLDSLRNTIYF. The CDR3 DNA reads as TGTGCCAGCAGTAGATTGGACAGTCTACGAAACACCATATATTTT.

The rearrangement links TRBV7-2 to TRBJ1-1; perhaps TRBD1 as D (6 bases). Trimming removed 5 bases from V and 0 bases from J, with 13 bases in between. Germline CDR1 SGHTA, CDR2 FQGNSA. The CDR3 is 15 amino acids. DNA for the CDR3: TGTGCCAGCAGCAGGGGCAGGGGAATGAACACTGAAGCTTTCTTT. Translation gives CASSRGRGMNTEAFF.

This clone was seen only a few times. The chain has TRBV7-9 and TRBJ1-2, with 7 bases identical to TRBD1. J was trimmed by 2 bases and V by 4 bases; bases with no gene match: 1. Germline V gene data show CDR1 as SEHNR and CDR2 as FQNEAQ (reference sequence). This CDR3 comprises 13 residues. The CDR3 is CASSSGQNYGYTF. The CDR3 DNA reads as TGTGCCAGCAGCTCGGGACAGAACTATGGCTACACCTTC. Combining the CDR3 with reference TRBV7-9 and TRBJ1-2 gives the whole variable domain DTGVSQNPRHKITKRGQNVTFRCDPISEHNRLYWYRQTLGQGPEFLTYFQNEAQLEKSRLLSDRFSAERPKGSFSTLEIQRTEQGDSAMYLCASSSGQNYGYTFGSGTRLTVV.

The chain employs TRBV5-1 and TRBJ2-3, with 8 bases that match TRBD2. Germline V lookup: CDR1 SGHRS, CDR2 YFSETQ. The CDR3 covers 15 residues. Trimming at V came to 6 bases and at J to 0 bases, leaving 6 bases not matched to a gene. The DNA of the CDR3 is TGCGCCAGCAAACAGCGGGGGTCTAGCACAGATACGCAGTATTTT. It encodes CASKQRGSSTDTQYF.

This chain connects TRBV13 to TRBJ2-1, with 7 bases matching TRBD2. The V segment lost 0 bases and the J segment 4 bases; nucleotides outside the gene matches: 3. The CDR3 is 15 amino acids. CDR1 is PRHDT, CDR2 FYEKMQ, per germline (reference sequence). Here the CDR3 DNA reads TGTGCCAGCAGCTTAGGGGTTAGCGGGTACAATGAGCAGTTCTTC. This codes for CASSLGVSGYNEQFF.